This TCR beta chain was obtained from a study of T cell repertoires in cytomegalovirus infection. A single record per CDR3 protein comes from TCRdb applying MiXCR to the reads. The sample has roughly 340,000 distinct CDR3 sequences; roughly 28% are singletons. Trimming removed 4 bases from V and 2 bases from J; junction bases left unmatched: 5. Per germline, CDR1 LNHDA and CDR2 SQIVND (reference sequence). The CDR3 contains 15 residues. Points on this clonotype: As yet, its antigen is unknown.

V and J are TRBV19 and TRBJ1-2; TRBD1 aligns across 9 bases. The sequences come from cultured PBMCs, collected from culture after CMV antigen stimulation. This receptor was taken from a human donor in good health (CMV status not recorded). Some clones in this sample may be carry-over from other donors' samples. The CDR3 spells CASSTTDRGNYGYTF. DNA for the CDR3: TGTGCCAGTAGTACAACGGACAGGGGCAACTATGGCTACACCTTC.